Sequencing of this TCR beta chain was carried out in a study of T-cell reconstitution after alpha-beta-depleted transplantation in children. Overall study results and limits: At the one-year point after transplant, T-cell counts and TCRbeta diversity were found to come mostly from T cells that had been newly produced.

Preparation of the TCRbeta library involved a method that used unique molecular identifiers. TCRdb reprocessed the PCR reads with MiXCR, giving one entry per CDR3 protein. Altogether around 94,000 distinct CDR3 sequences are present, 5% to 6% being singletons, with the ten largest covering about 6%. CDR3 size: 16 residues. Germline CDR1 is SEHNR and CDR2 is FQNEAQ (reference sequence). Trimming removed 0 bases at V and 3 bases at J, with 12 bases between. As concerns this clonotype: Antigen: not known.

This chain links TRBV7-9 with TRBJ2-1; D call uncertain. This clonotype originated in a female patient between 2 and 15 years old who had a stem cell transplant for Fanconi anemia, so the T cells may come from the graft donor. Material: PBMCs, mostly from graft donor cells, obtained 60 days after TCRalphabeta/CD19-depleted stem cell transplant. The DNA for the CDR3 is TGTGCCAGCAGCTTAGCTTCGGCAGGCTACTACAATGAGCAGTTCTTC. This sequence encodes CASSLASAGYYNEQFF.